The clone carrying this T cell receptor beta chain has only a few counts. Its antigen remains unidentified. With V trimmed by 0 bases and J by 11 bases, 8 bases remained unmatched. The CDR3 has 15 residues. CDR1 is LGHNA and CDR2 is YNFKEQ in the germline V gene. TCR beta cDNA libraries had unique molecular identifiers. The T cell input of roughly 0.9 to 10 million gave roughly 500,000 cDNA molecules. TCRdb independently ran MiXCR on the PCR reads; one entry per CDR3 protein. The sample consists of 550,000 to 700,000 distinct CDR3 sequences, around 40% of them appearing once. The sample belongs to a study of post-analysis software for immune sequencing data. The overall study: In terms of disease course, relapsing-remitting, secondary progressive and progressive-relapsing multiple sclerosis were included. Study-wide results and caveats: There were five TRBV segments more frequent in patients than controls, and TRBV5-6, TRBV5-1 and TRBV20-1 were among them. A significant reduction in normalized Chao1 diversity was observed in multiple sclerosis patients versus controls.

This sequence joins TRBV4-2 and TRBJ2-5, with 11 bases lining up with TRBD2. The sequencing sample was made of blood. The clonotype comes from a girl aged 10-17 years with multiple sclerosis. For the CDR3, the DNA is TGTGCCAGCAGCCAAGAAGGGACTAGCGGACTTGAGCAGTACTTC. As protein: CASSQEGTSGLEQYF.